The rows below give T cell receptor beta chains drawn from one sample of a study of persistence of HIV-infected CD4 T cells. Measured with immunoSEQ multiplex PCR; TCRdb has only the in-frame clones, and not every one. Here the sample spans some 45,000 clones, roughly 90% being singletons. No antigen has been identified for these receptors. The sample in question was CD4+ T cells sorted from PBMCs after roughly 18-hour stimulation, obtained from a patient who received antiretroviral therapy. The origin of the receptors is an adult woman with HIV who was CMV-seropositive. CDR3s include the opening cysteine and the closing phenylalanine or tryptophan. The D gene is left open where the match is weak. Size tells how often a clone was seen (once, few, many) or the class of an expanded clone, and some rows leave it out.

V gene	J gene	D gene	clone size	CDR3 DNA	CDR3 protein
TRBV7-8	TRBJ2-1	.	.	TGTGCCAGCAGCTTAGGCTTCCGAGGCAGCAGCTACAATGAGCAGTTCTTC	CASSLGFRGSSYNEQFF
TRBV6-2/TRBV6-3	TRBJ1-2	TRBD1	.	TGTGCCAGCAGCAAACCAACCGGGACAGGGGGAAGGTATGGCTACACCTTC	CASSKPTGTGGRYGYTF
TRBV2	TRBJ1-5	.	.	TGTGCCAGCAGTGATCAGGGAATTAGCAATCAGCCCCAGCATTTT	CASSDQGISNQPQHF
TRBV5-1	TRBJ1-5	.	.	TGCGCCAGCTCATGGGGAAGCAATCAGCCCCAGCATTTT	CASSWGSNQPQHF
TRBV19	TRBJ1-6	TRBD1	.	TGTGCCAGTAGATCGGAACAGGGGGCGCTTTATTCACCCCTCCACTTT	CASRSEQGALYSPLHF
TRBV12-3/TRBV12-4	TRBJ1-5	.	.	TGTGCCAGCAGTTTCTCCGGTGATCAGCCCCAGCATTTT	CASSFSGDQPQHF
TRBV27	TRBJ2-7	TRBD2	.	TGTGCCAGCCTGAAGCGAGGATTTAGCGGGGGGGGTTCCTACGAGCAGTACTTC	CASLKRGFSGGGSYEQYF
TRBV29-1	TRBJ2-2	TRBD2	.	TGCAGCGTTCGGGGGGGTATAGGGGAGCTGTTTTTT	CSVRGGIGELFF
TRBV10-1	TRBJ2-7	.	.	TGCGCCAGCAGTGAGACAGGGCGCGAGCAGTACTTC	CASSETGREQYF
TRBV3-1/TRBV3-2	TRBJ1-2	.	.	TGTGCCAGCAGCCAAGCTCAACTCGGTGGCTACACCTTC	CASSQAQLGGYTF
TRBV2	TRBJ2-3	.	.	TGTGCCAGCAGTGAAGCGCTTCGGGACCCTTATTTT	CASSEALRDPYF
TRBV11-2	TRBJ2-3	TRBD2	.	TGTGCCAGCAGCTCCTTCCTGGGACTAGCGGGGGACGGCACAGATACGCAGTATTTT	CASSSFLGLAGDGTDTQYF
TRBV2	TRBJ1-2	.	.	TGTGCCAGCACCGTAGGAGGCTATGGCTACACCTTC	CASTVGGYGYTF
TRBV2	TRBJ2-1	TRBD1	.	TGTGCCAGCAGTGAAACGAGGGCAGGGGGCAATGAGCAGTTCTTC	CASSETRAGGNEQFF
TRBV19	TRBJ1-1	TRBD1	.	TGTGCCAGTAGTATCGGACAGGGCTCAAACACTGAAGCTTTCTTT	CASSIGQGSNTEAFF
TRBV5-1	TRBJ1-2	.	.	TGCGCCAGCAGCTTGGATGGGGGACCGGGGGGTGGCTACACCTTC	CASSLDGGPGGGYTF
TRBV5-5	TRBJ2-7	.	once	TGTGCCAGCAGCAAAACCACCTACGAGCAGTACTTC	CASSKTTYEQYF
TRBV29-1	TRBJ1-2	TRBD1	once	TGCAGCGTTGGACCCTGGGGACAGGGTCAACATGGCTACACCTTC	CSVGPWGQGQHGYTF
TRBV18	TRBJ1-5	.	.	TGTGCCAGCTCACCAAAGGGCCCTCAGCCCCAGCATTTT	CASSPKGPQPQHF
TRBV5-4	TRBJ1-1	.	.	TGTGCCAGCAGCCCAATAAGGGACATGAACACTGAAGCTTTCTTT	CASSPIRDMNTEAFF
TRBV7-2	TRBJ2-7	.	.	TGTGCCAGCAGCCCCTTTACAGGGATGTTCGAGCAGTACTTC	CASSPFTGMFEQYF
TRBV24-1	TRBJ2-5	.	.	TGTGCCACCAGTGATTTGACCGGGGGCGAGGAGACCCAGTACTTC	CATSDLTGGEETQYF
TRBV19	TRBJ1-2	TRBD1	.	TGTGCCAGTAGTACGGGGACAGGGGGAGTATTTGGCTACACCTTC	CASSTGTGGVFGYTF
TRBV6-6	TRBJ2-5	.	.	TGTGCCAGCAGTTACAGGGGGGGGGAGACCCAGTACTTC	CASSYRGGETQYF
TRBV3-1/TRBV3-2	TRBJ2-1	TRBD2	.	TGTGCCAGCAGCCCGGCGGGGGAATACAATGAGCAGTTCTTC	CASSPAGEYNEQFF
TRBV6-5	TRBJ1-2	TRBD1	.	TGTGCCAGTGACCCTTCGACAGGGCCCTTTTATGGCTACACCTTC	CASDPSTGPFYGYTF
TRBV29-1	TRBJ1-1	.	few	TGCAGCTCCTGGGGTGGGGACACTGAAGCTTTCTTT	CSSWGGDTEAFF
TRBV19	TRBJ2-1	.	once	TGTGCCAGTAGTATAGAGCGGCGAAATGAGCAGTTCTTC	CASSIERRNEQFF
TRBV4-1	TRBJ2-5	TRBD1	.	TGCGCCAGCAGCTCAATAGGGGGGACAGGAAAAGAGACCCAGTACTTC	CASSSIGGTGKETQYF
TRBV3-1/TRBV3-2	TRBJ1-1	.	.	TGTGCCAGCAGCCCGACGGTGAACACTGAAGCTTTCTTT	CASSPTVNTEAFF
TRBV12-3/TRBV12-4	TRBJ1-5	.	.	TGTGCCAGCAGTTTTGGGGCTCAGCCCCAGCATTTT	CASSFGAQPQHF
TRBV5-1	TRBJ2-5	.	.	TGCGCCAGCAGCCGTGGGGGGGCCAGCCAAGAGACCCAGTACTTC	CASSRGGASQETQYF
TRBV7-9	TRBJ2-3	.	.	TGTGCCAGCAGCTATAGGGACTCCTACGATACGCAGTATTTT	CASSYRDSYDTQYF
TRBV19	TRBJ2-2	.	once	TGTGCCAGTAGTAACACGCGGGGTCGGAACGGGGAGCTGTTTTTT	CASSNTRGRNGELFF
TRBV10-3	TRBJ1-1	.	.	TGTGCCATCAGTGAGTCGGGGGGGACGAACACTGAAGCTTTCTTT	CAISESGGTNTEAFF
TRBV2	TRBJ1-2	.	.	TGTGCCAGCAAAAGAGACGCGATGGGCTACACCTTC	CASKRDAMGYTF
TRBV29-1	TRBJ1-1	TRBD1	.	TGCAGCGCAAGACAGGGGGAAGCTTTCTTT	CSARQGEAFF
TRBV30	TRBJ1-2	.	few	TGTGCCTGGAGTGTACTCGGGCGGCGAGGGGGTTATGGCTACACCTTC	CAWSVLGRRGGYGYTF
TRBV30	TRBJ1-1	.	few	TGTGCCTGGAGTAGGTGGGGGGGCCCGAACACTGAAGCTTTCTTT	CAWSRWGGPNTEAFF
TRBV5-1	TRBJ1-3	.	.	TGCGCCAGCAGCTTGGGGGCGACAGGTAACTCTGGAAACACCATATATTTT	CASSLGATGNSGNTIYF
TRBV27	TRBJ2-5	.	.	TGTGCCAGCTCTACACAGCGAAATTTTCAAGAGACCCAGTACTTC	CASSTQRNFQETQYF
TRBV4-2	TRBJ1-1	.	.	TGTGCCAGCAGCCAAGCTGGGACGGTTCAAGCTTTCTTT	CASSQAGTVQAFF
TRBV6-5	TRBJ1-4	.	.	TGTGCCAGCAGCCTCCGACTTGAAAAACTGTTTTTT	CASSLRLEKLFF
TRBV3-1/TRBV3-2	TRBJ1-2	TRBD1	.	TGTGCCAGCAGCCTCACAGGGGCCGACTATGGCTACACCTTC	CASSLTGADYGYTF
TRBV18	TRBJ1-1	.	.	TGTGCCAGCTCACAAACCCAACAAGGATACACTGAAGCTTTCTTT	CASSQTQQGYTEAFF
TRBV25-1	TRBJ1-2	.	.	TGTGCCAGCAGAGGAGCCCACTCGGACTATGGCTACACCTTC	CASRGAHSDYGYTF
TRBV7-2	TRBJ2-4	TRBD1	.	TGTGCCAGCAGCTTACTCGGGACAGTTGGTACCAAAAACATTCAGTACTTC	CASSLLGTVGTKNIQYF
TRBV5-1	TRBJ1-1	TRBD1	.	TGCGCCAGCAGCTTGGGAAGGACAGGGGGCTCGTCGACTGAAGCTTTCTTT	CASSLGRTGGSSTEAFF
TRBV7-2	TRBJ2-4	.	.	TGTGCCAGCAGCTATCCCGGGACAACGGGCATTCAGTACTTC	CASSYPGTTGIQYF
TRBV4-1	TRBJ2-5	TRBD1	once	TGCGCCAGCAGGAGACAGGGGGGAGAGACCCAGTACTTC	CASRRQGGETQYF
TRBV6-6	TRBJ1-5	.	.	TGTGCCAGCAGCTTCGGGAGAAGCAATCAGCCCCAGCATTTT	CASSFGRSNQPQHF
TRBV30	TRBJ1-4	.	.	TGTGCCTGGATGGGAGGGTTTAATGAAAAACTGTTTTTT	CAWMGGFNEKLFF
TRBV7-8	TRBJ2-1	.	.	TGTGCCAGCAGCTTAGTTAGCTCCCAGGTTGAGCAGTTCTTC	CASSLVSSQVEQFF